This entry lists 7 T cell receptor beta chains sequenced from one sample in a study of beta chain features in type 1 diabetes. Isolated RNA was reverse transcribed in full, so expressed TCRB transcripts were sequenced. The method was immunoSEQ multiplex PCR; TCRdb's version includes in-frame clones alone and lacks a portion of them. In the table there are about 360,000 clones, around 12% of which are singletons. Sequenced material: naive CD4+ T cells from blood. Receptor source: a man aged 18 to 30 in good health.

The chain uses TRBV7-6 and TRBJ2-7; TRBD2 is a possible D gene (6 bases). CDR1 is SGHVS, CDR2 FNYEAQ, per germline. Trimming cost V 6 bases and J 2 bases, with 14 bases left between them. This CDR3 spans 14 amino acids. CDR3 nucleotide sequence: TGTGCCAGCAGTTCGGGACGGACTACCTACGAGCAGTACTTC. Translated: CASSSGRTTYEQYF.

The chain links TRBV11-1 to TRBJ1-6, with D unresolved. CDR3 length: 14 amino acids. Trimming cost V 4 bases and J 3 bases, with 7 bases left between them. The V gene's germline CDR1 is SGHAT and CDR2 FQDESV (reference sequence). The CDR3 region is CASSSRRYNSPLHF. Here the CDR3 DNA reads TGTGCCAGCAGCTCCCGTCGCTATAATTCACCCCTCCACTTT. Full variable domain (missing parts from reference TRBV11-1 and TRBJ1-6): EAEVAQSPRYKITEKSQAVAFWCDPISGHATLYWYRQILGQGPELLVQFQDESVVDDSQLPKDRFSAERLKGVDSTLKIQPAELGDSAMYLCASSSRRYNSPLHFGNGTRLTVT.

This clone was counted a few times. This chain connects TRBV18 to TRBJ1-5; TRBD1 agrees at 8 bases. Unmatched junction bases numbered 6, after V lost 5 bases and J lost 6 bases. There are 14 residues in the CDR3. Germline assignment: CDR1 KGHSH and CDR2 LQKENI. The CDR3 nucleotides are TGTGCCAGCTCAGGCGACAGGGGACGTCAGCCCCAGCATTTT. Its translation is CASSGDRGRQPQHF. Drawing the rest from reference TRBV18 and TRBJ1-5, the complete variable domain is NAGVMQNPRHLVRRRGQEARLRCSPMKGHSHVYWYRQLPEEGLKFMVYLQKENIIDESGMPKERFSAEFPKEGPSILRIQQVVRGDSAAYFCASSGDRGRQPQHFGDGTRLSIL.

This chain joins TRBV15 and TRBJ1-4; no firm D call. V lost 1 base to trimming and J lost 7 bases, with 19 bases between them. The CDR3 covers 17 residues. The V gene's germline CDR1 is LNHNV and CDR2 YYDKDF (reference sequence). The CDR3 spells CATSRGESVGIGEKLFF. The CDR3 coding sequence is TGTGCCACCAGCAGAGGGGAGTCCGTGGGGATTGGTGAAAAACTGTTTTTT.

A few counts support this clone. Other DNA sequences in the sample encode the same CDR3. V is TRBV5-1 and J is TRBJ2-1, with D possibly TRBD1 on 5 matching bases. CDR1 and CDR2 (germline): SGHRS, YFSETQ. Deletions cut 2 bases from V and 4 bases from J, with 7 bases between. The CDR3 runs 13 residues. The CDR3, as DNA: TGCGCCAGCAGCTTCCAGGGATACAATGAGCAGTTCTTC. The encoded protein is CASSFQGYNEQFF.

This clone occurred a few times. The chain couples TRBV7-2 to TRBJ1-2; D uncertain. CDR1 and CDR2 (germline): SGHTA, FQGNSA. The V and J ends lost 1 base and 7 bases respectively, with 13 bases between them. This CDR3 has 14 residues. The chain's CDR3 is CASSLEWAISGYTF. CDR3 bases: TGTGCCAGCAGCTTAGAGTGGGCGATTTCTGGCTACACCTTC.

In its sample, this clone was seen a few times. This rearrangement joins TRBV18 to TRBJ1-6, with TRBD1 identical over 7 bases. After removal of 3 bases from V and 13 bases from J, the junction contained 9 bases not matched to a gene. The length of the CDR3 is 14 residues. Germline CDR1 KGHSH, CDR2 LQKENI. The CDR3 DNA is TGTGCCAGCTCACCGCGGGACAGCATTGAGCCCCTCCACTTT. Its translation is CASSPRDSIEPLHF.